The clone carrying this TCR beta chain was observed many times. This sample is drawn from a study of T-cell memory formation after mild COVID-19. About the study: Most TCR clusters belonged to a single donor.

TCRdb recomputed calls from the 5' RACE reads with MiXCR, one row per CDR3 protein. This sample has 270,000 or so distinct CDR3 sequences, with around 17% found just once. V lost 1 base to trimming and J lost 6 bases, with 10 bases between them. Germline assignment: CDR1 SEHNR and CDR2 FQNEAQ (reference sequence). The CDR3 totals 14 residues. The chain is built from TRBV7-9 and TRBJ2-1; D is perhaps TRBD1 (6 bases). The TCR was taken from a young man who had mild COVID-19 (a few samples of this study predate the infection). Cell type and time point are not known. The sample was PBMCs or a T cell subset sorted from them (not recorded which). The CDR3 sequence is CASSLEQGVNEQFF. In DNA form, the CDR3 reads TGTGCCAGCAGCTTAGAACAGGGCGTCAATGAGCAGTTCTTC.